The following is a TCR beta chain sequence with its context. Its antigen is not identified. This record comes from a study of identical twins. Study-wide findings and caveats: Among beta out-of-frame sequences, excess sharing between twins appeared weaker. Monozygotic twins shared more out-of-frame TCR alpha than recombination models predicted.

The junction had 5 bases not matched to a gene; V was cut back by 3 bases and J by 5 bases. The CDR3 sequence is 16 residues long. CDR1 is LGHNA, CDR2 YNFKEQ, per germline. Unique molecular identifiers were present on cDNA, and template switching added a universal primer site. Using its own MiXCR run on the 5' RACE reads, TCRdb lists one record per CDR3 protein. The data hold around 250,000 distinct CDR3 sequences, with about 12% observed a single time. These same data were also listed under a study on yellow fever vaccine responses in identical twins.

V and J are TRBV4-2 and TRBJ2-3; TRBD2 aligns across 13 bases. Sequencing was done on a sample of memory (CD45RO+) T cells sorted from blood. The TCR comes from a woman aged 18-29 years in good health. The DNA of the CDR3 is TGTGCCAGCAGCCATACTAGCGGGAGGGCGCAAGATACGCAGTATTTT. As protein: CASSHTSGRAQDTQYF.